The clone carrying this T cell receptor beta chain appeared a few times. Its antigen is unidentified. V was pared by 8 bases and J by 8 bases, with 15 bases between. CDR3 length equals 12 residues. Looked up from germline, CDR1 is LNHDA and CDR2 is SQIVND (reference sequence). TCRdb redid the calling of the reads with MiXCR, one entry per CDR3 protein. The profile shows some 390,000 distinct CDR3 sequences, around a sixth of them singletons. The sample is drawn from a study of T cell repertoires in cytomegalovirus infection. Study context: Both a matching HLA type and CMV infection were indicated by public TCR beta signatures.

Points from the study as a whole: Frequencies of public TCR beta families were cumulated, and this identified carriers of CMV plus the relevant HLA.

The sequencing sample was made of PBMCs. The receptor was isolated from a human donor in good health (CMV status not recorded). Some clones in this sample may be carry-over from other donors' samples. V gene TRBV19 combines with J gene TRBJ1-1; D unclear. CDR3 in DNA: TGTGCCAGTTCGACGGACCAGCGCGAAGCTTTCTTT. Protein sequence: CASSTDQREAFF.